This TCR beta chain came from a study of OX40 agonist ivuxolimab in advanced cancers. The CDR3 is 15 residues long. The V segment lost 5 bases and the J segment 4 bases; nucleotides outside the gene matches: 8. Germline assignment: CDR1 SGHTA and CDR2 FQGNSA. TCRdb keeps only in-frame clones here, not all; method: immunoSEQ multiplex PCR. Found here are tens of thousands of clones, around nine tenths of them singletons; the top ten hold approximately 0.76%. This clone was detected only once. The receptor was derived from an adult with an advanced solid tumor such as melanoma, head and neck, liver or kidney cancer. V gene TRBV7-2 combines with J gene TRBJ1-5, with 7 bases lining up with TRBD1. Sequencing was performed on CD4+ or CD8+ T cells sorted from blood, taken in a trial of the OX40 agonist ivuxolimab. As DNA, the CDR3 is TGTGCCAGCAGCGGCCGACAGGGCCCGAATCAGCCCCAGCATTTT. Encoded protein: CASSGRQGPNQPQHF.